This T cell receptor beta chain was identified in a study of T cells in tuberculosis. The table came from immunoSEQ multiplex PCR; TCRdb's copy has only in-frame clones and leaves some out. The data hold 25,000 or so clones, with nearly 90% observed a single time. The germline CDR1 and CDR2 sequences are SGDLS and YYNGEE. The CDR3 length is 14 residues. V lost 4 bases and J 7 bases, leaving 14 bases between the germline ends. The receptor was isolated from a donor between 10 and 35 years old with latent tuberculosis or without tuberculosis infection. Sequencing input: PBMCs. This sequence joins TRBV9 and TRBJ1-4; no reliable D call. The CDR3 coding sequence is TGTGCCAGCAGCACCCCCGTCGGAGGTGAAAAACTGTTTTTT. This translates into CASSTPVGGEKLFF.